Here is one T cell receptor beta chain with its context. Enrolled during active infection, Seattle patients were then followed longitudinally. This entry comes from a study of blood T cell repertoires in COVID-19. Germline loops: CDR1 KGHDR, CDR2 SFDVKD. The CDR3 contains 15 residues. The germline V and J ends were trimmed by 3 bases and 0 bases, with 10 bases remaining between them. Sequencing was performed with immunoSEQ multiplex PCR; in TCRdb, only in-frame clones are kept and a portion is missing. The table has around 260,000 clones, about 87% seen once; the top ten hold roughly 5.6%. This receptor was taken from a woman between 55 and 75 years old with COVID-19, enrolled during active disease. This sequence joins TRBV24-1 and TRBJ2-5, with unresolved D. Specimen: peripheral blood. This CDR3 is CATSDVRQYQETQYF. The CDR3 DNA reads TGTGCCACCAGTGATGTGCGGCAGTACCAAGAGACCCAGTACTTC.